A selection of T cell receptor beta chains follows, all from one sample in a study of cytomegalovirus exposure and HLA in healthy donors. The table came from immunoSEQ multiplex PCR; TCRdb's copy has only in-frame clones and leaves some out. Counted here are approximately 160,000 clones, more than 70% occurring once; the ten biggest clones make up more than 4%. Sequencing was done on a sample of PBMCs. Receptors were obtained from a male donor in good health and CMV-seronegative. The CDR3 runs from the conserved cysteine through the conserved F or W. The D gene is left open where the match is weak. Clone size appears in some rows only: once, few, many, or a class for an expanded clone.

CASSLLTGGITEAFF	TGTGCCAGCAGCTTGCTGACAGGGGGGATCACTGAAGCTTTCTTT	few	TRBD1	TRBV5-6	TRBJ1-1
CASSYSRGGQYF	TGTGCCAGCAGTTACTCGCGGGGAGGGCAGTACTTC	few	.	TRBV6-6	TRBJ2-7
CASSSPTGAVDTQYF	TGTGCCAGCAGTTCCCCCACGGGAGCGGTAGATACGCAGTATTTT	.	.	TRBV5-4	TRBJ2-3
CASSSGGTDNQPQHF	TGTGCCAGTAGCTCGGGGGGGACAGACAATCAGCCCCAGCATTTT	.	TRBD1	TRBV19	TRBJ1-5
CASRPGTAYEQYF	TGTGCCAGTAGACCGGGGACAGCCTACGAGCAGTACTTC	.	TRBD1	TRBV19	TRBJ2-7
CASSAGIYEQYF	TGTGCCAGCAGTGCAGGGATCTACGAGCAGTACTTC	.	.	TRBV6-4	TRBJ2-7
CATGGGDRTDTQYF	TGTGCCACGGGGGGAGGCGACCGCACAGATACGCAGTATTTT	few	.	TRBV15	TRBJ2-3
CASRPGQLNTGELFF	TGTGCCAGCAGGCCGGGACAGCTGAACACCGGGGAGCTGTTTTTT	.	TRBD1	TRBV6-5	TRBJ2-2
CASSWRLAGGMDEQFF	TGTGCCAGCAGCTGGAGACTAGCGGGGGGGATGGATGAGCAGTTCTTC	.	TRBD2	TRBV11-1	TRBJ2-1
CASSPPLGTSGEGNEQFF	TGTGCCAGCAGCCCCCCCCTGGGGACTAGCGGGGAGGGGAATGAGCAGTTCTTC	.	TRBD2	TRBV7-3	TRBJ2-1
CASSVGSYGYTF	TGTGCCAGCAGCGTAGGGAGCTATGGCTACACCTTC	.	.	TRBV9	TRBJ1-2
CAWSDKPEAFF	TGTGCCTGGAGTGACAAACCTGAAGCTTTCTTT	.	.	TRBV30	TRBJ1-1
CASGRDRVDEQYF	TGTGCCAGCGGCCGGGACAGGGTGGACGAGCAGTACTTC	.	TRBD1	TRBV6-1	TRBJ2-7
CASSQDGTSGGYEQYF	TGTGCCAGCAGCCAAGATGGGACTAGCGGGGGCTACGAGCAGTACTTC	medium-sized	TRBD2	TRBV4-2	TRBJ2-7
CASSLLRYPGQGAHEQYF	TGTGCCAGTAGTTTGCTACGCTATCCGGGACAGGGGGCGCACGAGCAGTACTTC	.	TRBD1	TRBV19	TRBJ2-7
CASSLSRVDTEAFF	TGCGCCAGCAGCCTTTCCAGGGTTGACACTGAAGCTTTCTTT	once	.	TRBV5-1	TRBJ1-1
CAISVSGALYNSPLHF	TGTGCCATCAGTGTCTCAGGGGCCCTCTATAATTCACCCCTCCACTTT	.	.	TRBV10-3	TRBJ1-6
CASSRSGAYEQYF	TGTGCCAGCAGCCGATCCGGGGCCTACGAGCAGTACTTC	.	.	TRBV14	TRBJ2-7
CASSPSGRAGELFF	TGTGCCAGCAGCCCTAGCGGGAGGGCGGGGGAGCTGTTTTTT	few	TRBD2	TRBV7-7	TRBJ2-2
CASSPRTGGDTQYF	TGTGCCAGCAGTCCCAGGACGGGGGGAGATACGCAGTATTTT	.	TRBD2	TRBV6-6	TRBJ2-3
CASSFTADRETQYF	TGCGCCAGCAGCTTTACTGCCGACAGGGAGACCCAGTACTTC	.	.	TRBV5-1	TRBJ2-5
CASSGVNTGELFF	TGTGCCAGCAGCGGGGTAAACACCGGGGAGCTGTTTTTT	.	.	TRBV6-4	TRBJ2-2
CASSAFSGVPTDTQYF	TGTGCCAGCAGTGCCTTTTCGGGAGTACCCACAGATACGCAGTATTTT	.	.	TRBV2	TRBJ2-3
CASSPTGAAGNTIYF	TGTGCCAGCTCTCCGACAGGGGCGGCTGGAAACACCATATATTTT	.	TRBD1	TRBV18	TRBJ1-3
CASSLSGSLTDTQYF	TGTGCCAGCAGCCTTAGCGGGTCCTTAACAGATACGCAGTATTTT	.	TRBD2	TRBV6-5	TRBJ2-3
CASTPRGGFTEAFF	TGTGCCAGCACCCCTAGGGGGGGTTTCACTGAAGCTTTCTTT	few	.	TRBV7-9	TRBJ1-1
CASRGGLGSSGDQETQYF	TGTGCCAGCCGTGGGGGGCTGGGGTCTAGCGGGGACCAAGAGACCCAGTACTTC	.	TRBD2	TRBV6-1	TRBJ2-5
CASMAGPSSYNEQFF	TGTGCCAGCATGGCGGGGCCGAGCTCCTACAATGAGCAGTTCTTC	.	.	TRBV6-1	TRBJ2-1
CASRRTGEPEAFF	TGTGCCAGCAGAAGGACAGGGGAACCTGAAGCTTTCTTT	few	TRBD1	TRBV6-5	TRBJ1-1
CASSYGGGSYNEQFF	TGTGCCAGCAGTTACGGGGGGGGATCCTACAATGAGCAGTTCTTC	.	TRBD2	TRBV6-5	TRBJ2-1
CASSWSQGYGYTF	TGTGCCAGCAGCTGGTCACAGGGCTATGGCTACACCTTC	.	.	TRBV7-2	TRBJ1-2
CASSLFRGTYGYTF	TGTGCCAGCAGCCTATTTCGGGGGACTTATGGCTACACCTTC	few	.	TRBV6-6	TRBJ1-2
CASSSQGGKAFF	TGTGCCAGCAGTTCTCAAGGGGGTAAAGCTTTCTTT	.	.	TRBV28	TRBJ1-1
CASSGANNQPQHF	TGTGCCAGTAGTGGAGCAAACAATCAGCCCCAGCATTTT	.	.	TRBV19	TRBJ1-5
CAASGRAPNEQFF	TGTGCCGCCAGCGGGAGGGCCCCCAATGAGCAGTTCTTC	.	TRBD2	TRBV28	TRBJ2-1
CASSISLVGGIYGYTF	TGTGCCAGTAGTATATCCCTTGTAGGGGGCATCTATGGCTACACCTTC	.	TRBD1	TRBV19	TRBJ1-2
CASRLAGVGTGELFF	TGTGCCAGCAGACTAGCGGGGGTCGGCACCGGGGAGCTGTTTTTT	.	TRBD2	TRBV28	TRBJ2-2
CASSLRRGETQYF	TGTGCCAGCAGTTTACGCAGGGGGGAGACCCAGTACTTC	.	TRBD1	TRBV27	TRBJ2-5
CASSLDWSYEQYF	TGCGCCAGCAGTCTTGACTGGTCCTACGAGCAGTACTTC	.	.	TRBV5-1	TRBJ2-7
CASSQRDRGYEQYF	TGCGCCAGCAGCCAAAGGGACAGGGGCTACGAGCAGTACTTC	.	TRBD1	TRBV4-1	TRBJ2-7
CASSLSGGGSEQFF	TGTGCCAGCAGCCTGAGCGGGGGGGGCAGTGAGCAGTTCTTC	.	TRBD2	TRBV7-9	TRBJ2-1
CASSWSTVSYGYTF	TGTGCCAGCAGTTGGAGTACGGTGTCCTATGGCTACACCTTC	.	.	TRBV6-5	TRBJ1-2
CASSEYPRTGEAFF	TGTGCCAGCAGTGAATACCCCCGGACAGGAGAAGCTTTCTTT	.	TRBD1	TRBV25-1	TRBJ1-1
CASSQDGGSPYNEQFF	TGTGCCAGCAGCCAAGACGGGGGGTCCCCCTACAATGAGCAGTTCTTC	.	TRBD2	TRBV4-2	TRBJ2-1
CASSSMGASNTEAFF	TGTGCCAGCAGCAGCATGGGAGCTTCCAACACTGAAGCTTTCTTT	.	.	TRBV9	TRBJ1-1
CSVEERGGSTDTQYF	TGCAGCGTTGAAGAGAGGGGAGGTAGCACAGATACGCAGTATTTT	.	.	TRBV29-1	TRBJ2-3
CASSSDSRAGELFF	TGCGCCAGCAGCTCGGACAGCCGTGCCGGGGAGCTGTTTTTT	.	.	TRBV5-1	TRBJ2-2
CASSLGGANTEAFF	TGTGCCAGCAGCTTAGGGGGGGCCAACACTGAAGCTTTCTTT	.	.	TRBV7-3	TRBJ1-1
CASSLIQGLYNEQFF	TGTGCCAGCAGCTTAATCCAGGGGCTATACAATGAGCAGTTCTTC	once	.	TRBV7-6	TRBJ2-1
CASSIGAVLNTEAFF	TGTGCCAGTAGTATAGGTGCAGTCCTGAACACTGAAGCTTTCTTT	.	.	TRBV19	TRBJ1-1
CASSSDPGFYEQYF	TGTGCCAGCAGTTCCGACCCGGGTTTTTACGAGCAGTACTTC	.	.	TRBV6-5	TRBJ2-7
CASSYRGLDTEAFF	TGTGCCAGCAGCTACAGGGGACTGGACACTGAAGCTTTCTTT	.	TRBD1	TRBV5-4	TRBJ1-1
CASSVGGRRGRNNEQFF	TGTGCCAGCAGCGTAGGAGGGAGGAGGGGTAGAAACAATGAGCAGTTCTTC	.	.	TRBV9	TRBJ2-1